The 18 T cell receptor beta chains below come from one sample, sequenced in a study of cytomegalovirus exposure and HLA in healthy donors. The PCR used 60 Vbeta and 13 Jbeta primers. Generated by immunoSEQ multiplex PCR, the TCRdb table keeps only in-frame clones and is missing some. The sample yields about 130,000 clones, around 74% seen once. Input material: PBMCs. The origin of the receptors is a man aged 25 to 40 in good health and CMV-seronegative.

J is TRBJ2-4 and V is TRBV4-2; 10 positions match TRBD2. The CDR3 is 17 residues long. Unmatched junction bases numbered 4, after V lost 0 bases and J lost 2 bases. CDR1 is LGHNA, CDR2 YNFKEQ, per germline. The CDR3 region has the DNA TGTGCCAGCAGCCAAGATCCAGCGGGAGGGCCCAAAAACATTCAGTACTTC. Translation: CASSQDPAGGPKNIQYF.

This chain uses TRBV5-6 with TRBJ1-5, with 10 positions matching TRBD1. Losses at the gene ends were 4 bases for V and 4 bases for J; bases not matched to a gene: 8. The CDR3 has 16 amino acids. The germline gives CDR1 SGHDT, CDR2 YYEEEE. CDR3: CASSPGQGVGNQPQHF. For the CDR3, the DNA is TGTGCCAGCAGCCCCGGACAGGGGGTGGGTAATCAGCCCCAGCATTTT.

This clone was seen just once. The chain recombines TRBV19 with TRBJ2-3; D is undetermined. The ends were cut back, 1 base at V and 3 bases at J, with 8 bases in the middle. This CDR3 comprises 14 residues. CDR1 LNHDA and CDR2 SQIVND come from the germline V gene (reference sequence). CDR3: CASSIGYSTDTQYF. DNA of the CDR3: TGTGCCAGTAGTATAGGGTACAGTACAGATACGCAGTATTTT.

The chain joins TRBV7-6 to TRBJ1-3; 7 bases align to TRBD1. The germline V gene encodes CDR1 SGHVS and CDR2 FNYEAQ. Trimming cost V 5 bases and J 0 bases; bases outside gene matches: 4. The CDR3 runs to 15 residues. The CDR3 sequence: CASSPPGGSGNTIYF. As DNA, the CDR3 is TGTGCCAGCAGCCCCCCAGGGGGCTCTGGAAACACCATATATTTT.

This clone was recorded only once. The chain combines TRBV12-1 with TRBJ2-5; the table's D call of TRBD1 was not tested on the DNA. TRBV12-1 is reported as a pseudogene. This CDR3 region has 14 residues. Here the CDR3 reads CASSFVRGQETQYF. CDR3 DNA sequence: TGTGCCAGCAGCTTTGTTAGGGGCCAAGAGACCCAGTACTTC.

This sequence joins TRBV4-1 and TRBJ2-1, with 9 bases fitting TRBD1. The CDR3 has 15 amino acids. J was trimmed by 7 bases and V by 0 bases; bases with no gene match: 4. Per the germline V gene, CDR1 is MGHRA and CDR2 is YSYEKL. This chain's CDR3 is CASSQEVDRGNEQFF. CDR3 coding DNA: TGCGCCAGCAGCCAAGAGGTTGACAGGGGGAATGAGCAGTTCTTC.

The V and J genes are TRBV6-1 and TRBJ1-1; tentatively, D is TRBD1 (6 bases). CDR1 is MNHNS, CDR2 SASEGT, per germline. The CDR3 is made up of 16 amino acids. The V gene lost 1 base and the J gene lost 7 bases, with 19 bases spanning the gap. This CDR3 reads CASSEVMGAGFDEAFF. Here the CDR3 DNA reads TGTGCCAGCAGTGAAGTTATGGGGGCAGGGTTCGATGAAGCTTTCTTT.

The chain joins TRBV2 to TRBJ1-5; 8 bases are a match to TRBD1. In germline, CDR1 is SNHLY, CDR2 FYNNEI. J was trimmed by 5 bases and V by 4 bases; bases with no gene match: 4. CDR3 length: 14 residues. For the CDR3, the DNA is TGTGCCAGCAGTGTAGACAGGGGCGATCAGCCCCAGCATTTT. It codes for CASSVDRGDQPQHF.

This clone was observed once. The chain carries TRBV5-1 and TRBJ2-1; 8 nucleotides match TRBD2. The CDR3 loop spans 13 amino acids. Germline CDR1 and CDR2: SGHRS and YFSETQ. With 6 bases clipped from V and 7 bases from J, the junction kept 6 bases outside the gene matches. The DNA for the CDR3 is TGCGCCAGCAACCAAGCTAGCGGGAATGAGCAGTTCTTC. Amino acids: CASNQASGNEQFF. Full variable domain (remainder filled in from reference TRBV5-1 and TRBJ2-1): KAGVTQTPRYLIKTRGQQVTLSCSPISGHRSVSWYQQTPGQGLQFLFEYFSETQRNKGNFPGRFSGRQFSNSRSEMNVSTLELGDSALYLCASNQASGNEQFFGPGTRLTVL.

J is TRBJ1-3 and V is TRBV7-2; 9 bases are a match to TRBD1. The ends lost 2 bases at V and 3 bases at J; junction bases unmatched: 5. This CDR3 is 16 amino acids long. Germline V gives CDR1 SGHTA, CDR2 FQGNSA. The CDR3 coding sequence is TGTGCCAGCAGCTTATTTTTGGACAGGGGTGGAAACACCATATATTTT. It specifies CASSLFLDRGGNTIYF.

The V and J genes are TRBV6-6 and TRBJ1-4; D call uncertain. V was trimmed by 2 bases and J by 8 bases, leaving 12 bases between them. CDR1 and CDR2 from the germline V gene are MNHNY and SVGAGI (reference sequence). The CDR3 sequence is 14 residues long. CDR3 in amino acids: CASSYGDLAEKLFF. The CDR3, as DNA: TGTGCCAGCAGTTACGGGGATTTAGCGGAAAAACTGTTTTTT.

This clone appeared once. This rearrangement joins TRBV2 to TRBJ2-1; possible D gene TRBD1, 5 bases. Germline lookup yields CDR1 SNHLY and CDR2 FYNNEI. V lost 5 bases and J 5 bases, leaving 7 bases between the germline ends. The CDR3 is 12 residues long. As DNA, the CDR3 is TGTGCCAGCAGTCCGGACAACAATGAGCAGTTCTTC. This gives the protein CASSPDNNEQFF. The whole variable domain, filled in from reference TRBV2 and TRBJ2-1, reads EPEVTQTPSHQVTQMGQEVILRCVPISNHLYFYWYRQILGQKVEFLVSFYNNEISEKSEIFDDQFSVERPDGSNFTLKIRSTKLEDSAMYFCASSPDNNEQFFGPGTRLTVL.

The chain uses TRBV27 and TRBJ1-1, with 12 bases lining up with TRBD1. J gave up 4 bases and V 6 bases, and 3 bases lay outside the gene matches. CDR1 and CDR2 (germline): MNHEY, SMNVEV (reference sequence). This CDR3 region has 14 residues. The CDR3 bases are TGTGCCAGCAGGTCGGGACAGGGGGCCACTGAAGCTTTCTTT. This codes for CASRSGQGATEAFF.

The chain uses TRBV7-2 and TRBJ1-1; the match to TRBD1 covers 8 bases. Germline lookup yields CDR1 SGHTA and CDR2 FQGNSA. This CDR3 contains 13 residues. With 3 bases clipped from V and 8 bases from J, the junction kept 5 bases outside the gene matches. As DNA, the CDR3 is TGTGCCAGCAGCTTTGACAGGGGATGGGAAGCTTTCTTT. Protein sequence: CASSFDRGWEAFF.

This chain connects TRBV9 to TRBJ2-7, with TRBD2 as a possible D gene (5 bases). Germline V gives CDR1 SGDLS, CDR2 YYNGEE. Trimming cost V 4 bases and J 5 bases, with 16 bases left between them. The length of the CDR3 is 14 residues. As DNA, the CDR3 is TGTGCCAGCAGCTTGGCGGGCACCCCCCACGAGCAGTACTTC. It encodes CASSLAGTPHEQYF.

V is TRBV6-5 and J is TRBJ2-2; TRBD2 is a possible D gene (5 bases). CDR1 MNHEY and CDR2 SVGAGI come from the germline V gene. Trimming removed 3 bases at V and 6 bases at J, with 17 bases between. The CDR3 totals 16 residues. In DNA, the CDR3 is TGTGCCAGCAGTTATTACCGGGGAAACGAGGCCGGGGAGCTGTTTTTT. Translated, it gives CASSYYRGNEAGELFF.

The rearrangement joins TRBV4-3 to TRBJ2-1, with TRBD2 matching over 8 bases. The CDR3 loop spans 15 amino acids. Germline V CDR1 and CDR2: LGHNA, YSLEER. Losses at the gene ends were 4 bases for V and 2 bases for J; bases not matched to a gene: 4. The CDR3 DNA follows: TGCGCCAGCAGCCCTAGCGGGTCTACCTACAATGAGCAGTTCTTC. Translation gives CASSPSGSTYNEQFF.

The chain uses TRBV6-5 and TRBJ2-5; D perhaps matches TRBD2 (5 bases). V was shortened by 0 bases and J by 5 bases, with 7 bases between the two germline ends. Germline V gene data show CDR1 as MNHEY and CDR2 as SVGAGI. The CDR3 extends over 13 amino acids. The CDR3 here is CASSYSRAETQYF. CDR3 DNA: TGTGCCAGCAGTTACTCGAGGGCCGAGACCCAGTACTTC.